The 3 T cell receptor beta chains below all came from one sample that was sequenced in a study of T cells in Graves' hyperthyroidism and ophthalmopathy. There were TCR beta CDR3 regions amplified from RNA transcripts. HTBI primers drove first-round RT-PCR of the TCR CDR3. One entry per CDR3 protein, called by TCRdb with MiXCR from the multiplex PCR reads. The sample lists some 370,000 distinct CDR3 sequences, about 17% occurring once. Sample: blood. The receptors stem from a woman younger than 45 with Graves' hyperthyroidism that later progressed to Graves' ophthalmopathy.

This clonotype was found many times. The chain uses TRBV10-2 and TRBJ1-1; D possibly corresponds to TRBD1 (6 bases). The CDR3 contains 13 residues. V lost 10 bases and J 2 bases, leaving 14 bases between the germline ends. Per the germline V gene, CDR1 is WSHSY and CDR2 is SAAADI. The CDR3 is CATTQGPNTEAFF. The DNA for the CDR3 is TGCGCCACCACACAGGGCCCCAACACTGAAGCTTTCTTT.

Ten or more counts support this clonotype. The chain has TRBV2 and TRBJ2-3; D is possibly TRBD2 (5 bases). V was cut by 4 bases and J by 0 bases, with 17 bases left in between. The germline gives CDR1 SNHLY, CDR2 FYNNEI. The CDR3 contains 17 residues. DNA for the CDR3: TGTGCCAGCAGTGTGTCCAAGGAGGAAACTAGCACAGATACGCAGTATTTT. Its protein product is CASSVSKEETSTDTQYF.

The chain has TRBV20-1 and TRBJ2-7; possibly TRBD1 for D (6 bases). CDR3 length: 16 amino acids. Per the germline V gene, CDR1 is DFQATT and CDR2 is SNEGSKA (reference sequence). V gave up 0 bases and J gave up 1 base, with 16 bases separating them. The CDR3 DNA is TGCAGTGCTAGAGACCCCAGGGGACAATCATCCTACGAGCAGTACTTC. Translated, it gives CSARDPRGQSSYEQYF.